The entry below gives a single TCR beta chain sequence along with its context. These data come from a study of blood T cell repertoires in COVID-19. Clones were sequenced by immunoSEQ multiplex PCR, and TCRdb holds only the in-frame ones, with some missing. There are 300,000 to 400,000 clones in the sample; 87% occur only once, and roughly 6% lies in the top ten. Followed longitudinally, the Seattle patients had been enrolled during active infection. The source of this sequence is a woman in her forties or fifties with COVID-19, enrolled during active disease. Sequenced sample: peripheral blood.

CDR3 protein: CASSFLNMNEKLFF. The CDR3 DNA is TGTGCCAGCAGCTTCCTAAATATGAATGAAAAACTGTTTTTT. The rearrangement uses TRBV7-6 and TRBJ1-4; no clear D gene. Trimming cost V 3 bases and J 5 bases, with 10 bases left between them. The CDR3 has 14 amino acids. Germline V gene data show CDR1 as SGHVS and CDR2 as FNYEAQ.